This T cell receptor (beta chain) emerged from a study of long-term antiretroviral therapy in people with HIV. The study, taken as a whole, reports: Subsequent to ART, diversity was augmented yet persisted below that of transplant donor controls. All time points showed a repertoire dominated by clones expanded before ART. The study collected blood between the mid-2000s and the late 2010s, possibly under older ART regimens.

Investigators performed immunoSEQ version v3.0 at survey level. Sequenced by immunoSEQ multiplex PCR; TCRdb stores in-frame clones only, minus some. Of fewer than 30,000 clones in the sample, 65% to 85% were seen once. As for this clone: Antigen unknown.

The source material was unsorted PBMCs, sampled 2.7 to 2.9 years after starting antiretroviral therapy. This TCR came from a man aged 30-40 years with HIV.

The chain's CDR3 is CASSLSRNYEQYF. CDR3 coding DNA: TGTGCCAGCAGCTTAAGCCGGAACTACGAGCAGTACTTC. V usage is TRBV11-1 and J usage is TRBJ2-7; no clear D. V lost 2 bases and J lost 3, with 8 bases in between. Germline loops: CDR1 SGHAT, CDR2 FQDESV (reference sequence). The CDR3 runs 13 residues.